Presented here are 9 T cell receptor beta chains from one specimen sequenced in a study of T cells in Graves' hyperthyroidism and ophthalmopathy. RNA transcripts yielded amplified TCR beta CDR3 regions. During a first-round RT-PCR of the TCR CDR3, the HTBI primer set was used. TCRdb re-called the multiplex PCR reads with MiXCR, one entry per CDR3 protein. The sample has 600,000 or so distinct CDR3 sequences, 40% to 55% seen once. The material sequenced was peripheral blood or thyroid tissue (not recorded which). Receptors were obtained from a woman aged 18-35 years with Graves' hyperthyroidism.

V and J are TRBV24-1 and TRBJ2-1, with D possibly TRBD2 on 6 matching bases. Trimming left V 11 bases short and J 7 bases short, with 11 bases between. Looked up from germline, CDR1 is KGHDR and CDR2 is SFDVKD. This CDR3 is built from 11 residues. The CDR3 DNA is TGTGCCATCGGGAGTCAGAATGAGCAGTTCTTC. It translates to CAIGSQNEQFF.

This clonotype occurred a few times. The chain links TRBV2 to TRBJ1-1; 11 nucleotides match TRBD1. There are 15 residues in the CDR3. Germline V gives CDR1 SNHLY, CDR2 FYNNEI. With 7 bases clipped from V and 1 base from J, the junction kept 5 bases outside the gene matches. CDR3 region: CASNLDRGPNTEAFF. DNA of the CDR3: TGTGCCAGCAATTTGGACAGGGGGCCGAACACTGAAGCTTTCTTT.

The chain links TRBV7-9 to TRBJ1-4; the match to TRBD1 covers 11 bases. V dropped 6 bases and J dropped 4; count of bases not matched to a gene: 4. CDR3 length: 15 residues. Per germline, CDR1 SEHNR and CDR2 FQNEAQ (reference sequence). The CDR3 loop is CASRSGQGDNEKLFF. Written as DNA, the CDR3 is TGTGCCAGCAGGTCGGGACAGGGGGATAATGAAAAACTGTTTTTT.

V and J are TRBV20-1 and TRBJ2-7; 13 bases line up with TRBD2. After removal of 0 bases from V and 2 bases from J, the junction contained 4 bases not matched to a gene. The CDR3 runs 16 residues. The germline gives CDR1 DFQATT, CDR2 SNEGSKA (reference sequence). The CDR3 is CSAREGTSGDPYEQYF. The CDR3 nucleotides are TGCAGTGCTAGAGAGGGGACTAGCGGGGACCCCTACGAGCAGTACTTC.

V gene TRBV29-1 combines with J gene TRBJ2-5, with D maybe TRBD1 (5 bases). Trimming took off 4 bases at V and 9 bases at J, with 18 bases between the two ends. The CDR3 runs to 13 residues. Germline loops: CDR1 SQVTM, CDR2 ANQGSEA. In DNA, the CDR3 is TGCAGCGTTGCTAGGGGCGGCAATCAGCCCCAGTACTTC. It translates to CSVARGGNQPQYF.

This clonotype was counted at least ten times. The chain joins TRBV25-1 to TRBJ2-5; 7 nucleotides line up with TRBD2. Trimming removed 11 bases from V and 2 bases from J; junction bases left unmatched: 8. Germline lookup yields CDR1 MGHDK and CDR2 SYGVNS. CDR3 length: 13 amino acids. The CDR3 sequence is CAYGEGAQETQYF. Here the CDR3 DNA reads TGTGCCTATGGGGAGGGAGCGCAAGAGACCCAGTACTTC.

This clonotype was seen just once. A single base separates this from a much larger clone, so it may be a read error. This rearrangement joins TRBV2 to TRBJ1-1, with no clear D. Trimming removed 4 bases from V and 3 bases from J, with 15 bases in between. The CDR3 consists of 15 residues. CDR1 SNHLY and CDR2 FYNNEI come from the germline V gene. The CDR3 region is CASSGVGGLYTEAFF. The CDR3 bases are TGTGCCAGCAGTGGCGTTGGCGGACTGTACACTGAAGCTTTCTTT.

Concerning this clonotype: A much larger clone sits a single nucleotide away, making a read error possible. This chain uses TRBV2 with TRBJ1-5; D not certain. The germline CDR1 and CDR2 sequences are SNHLY and FYNNEI. The CDR3 loop spans 16 amino acids. V was trimmed by 4 bases and J by 2 bases, leaving 15 bases between them. Here the CDR3 reads CASSAGHLKRNQPQHF. The CDR3 DNA reads as TGTGCCAGCAGTGCCGGCCACCTTAAACGCAATCAGCCCCAGCATTTT.

This CDR3 reads CASSYSTGSEKLFF. CDR3 DNA: TGTGCCAGCAGTTACTCGACAGGGTCAGAAAAACTGTTTTTT. The chain has TRBV6-2 or TRBV6-3 and TRBJ1-4, with TRBD1 matching over 7 bases. The V and J ends lost 0 bases and 8 bases, in that order; junction bases with no gene match: 3. The CDR3 consists of 14 residues. Germline lookup yields CDR1 MNHEY and CDR2 SVGEGT.